This T cell receptor (beta chain) emerged from a study of cytomegalovirus exposure and HLA in healthy donors. Primers: 60 Vbeta forward and 13 Jbeta reverse. Clones were sequenced by immunoSEQ multiplex PCR, and TCRdb holds only the in-frame ones, with some missing. This table has 60,000 to 70,000 clones, roughly 70% appearing once. Notes on the study in general: Researchers reported that a few CMV-associated chains were confirmed in vitro as CMV antigen-specific. Beyond CMV serostatus, there was no information to go on about immune exposure.

When sampled, the donors appeared nominally healthy, though they likely had unrecorded immune exposures. A remark on this clone: Antigen unknown.

This CDR3 is 14 amino acids long. V was clipped by 4 bases and J by 13 bases; unmatched bases: 12. Germline-derived CDR1 and CDR2 are MDHEN and SYDVKM. Sequenced input: PBMCs. The origin of this receptor is a woman between 25 and 40 years old in good health and CMV-seronegative. V gene TRBV28 combines with J gene TRBJ1-4; 7 bases match TRBD1. CDR3 coding DNA: TGTGCCAGCAGTTCCTTGGGACAGATAGTTACACTGTTTTTT. Translated: CASSSLGQIVTLFF.